The next 18 T cell receptor beta chains were all read from a single sample in a study of blood T cell repertoires in COVID-19. Sequenced by immunoSEQ multiplex PCR; TCRdb stores in-frame clones only, minus some. The sample includes about 250,000 clones, about 86% seen only once; the top ten take roughly 9.4%. Sequenced material: peripheral blood. These receptor sequences come from a man in his forties with active or convalescent COVID-19.

The chain is built from TRBV7-9 and TRBJ1-2, with unresolved D. CDR3 length equals 13 residues. Trimming removed 7 bases from V and 2 bases from J, with 11 bases in between. Looked up from germline, CDR1 is SEHNR and CDR2 is FQNEAQ (reference sequence). CDR3 sequence: CASTFQINYGYTF. The CDR3 DNA reads TGTGCCAGCACCTTCCAGATAAACTATGGCTACACCTTC.

This chain uses TRBV9 with TRBJ1-5, with 8 bases identical to TRBD1. Trimming removed 4 bases from V and 3 bases from J; junction bases left unmatched: 12. The germline V gene has CDR1 SGDLS and CDR2 YYNGEE. This CDR3 contains 17 residues. In nucleotides, the CDR3 is TGTGCCAGCAGCTTTCGGACAGGGAGTTGGTTCAATCAGCCCCAGCATTTT. It yields the protein CASSFRTGSWFNQPQHF.

This clone was recorded once. The chain couples TRBV2 to TRBJ2-1; 9 bases match TRBD2. Germline V CDR1 and CDR2: SNHLY, FYNNEI. The CDR3 is 13 amino acids. V lost 5 bases to trimming and J lost 12 bases; unmatched junction nucleotides: 8. The CDR3 DNA follows: TGTGCCAGCAGTCCTAGCGGGACGGGTGGGCAGTTCTTC. Translated, it gives CASSPSGTGGQFF. Combining the CDR3 with reference TRBV2 and TRBJ2-1 gives the whole variable domain EPEVTQTPSHQVTQMGQEVILRCVPISNHLYFYWYRQILGQKVEFLVSFYNNEISEKSEIFDDQFSVERPDGSNFTLKIRSTKLEDSAMYFCASSPSGTGGQFFGPGTRLTVL.

This clone is a singleton in its sample. V is TRBV6-5 and J is TRBJ1-4; D remains unclear. Germline lookup yields CDR1 MNHEY and CDR2 SVGAGI. Trimming took 6 bases from V and 5 from J, leaving 16 bases between them. The CDR3 is made up of 15 amino acids. In DNA, the CDR3 is TGTGCCAGCAGCCGGAGAGGGCGATTAAATGAAAAACTGTTTTTT. Translation gives CASSRRGRLNEKLFF.

V gene TRBV6-2 or TRBV6-3 combines with J gene TRBJ2-1; D uncertain. CDR1 is MNHEY, CDR2 SVGEGT, per germline. The CDR3 contains 13 residues. V was shortened by 6 bases and J by 8 bases, with 14 bases between the two germline ends. The CDR3 DNA reads TGTGCCAGCAGCCCTGGTAGTCGCCATGAGCAGTTCTTC. Translated: CASSPGSRHEQFF.

V and J are TRBV12-3 or TRBV12-4 and TRBJ2-7; 9 bases agree with TRBD2. The CDR3 extends over 13 amino acids. The trim removed 0 bases at V and 10 bases at J, leaving 4 bases unmatched. CDR3 coding DNA: TGTGCCAGCAGTTTAGCTAGCGGGGGCGATCAGTACTTC. Translation: CASSLASGGDQYF.

The chain's CDR3 is CASSVGGLAADTQYF. The CDR3 bases are TGTGCCAGCAGCGTAGGAGGGTTAGCGGCAGATACGCAGTATTTT. V is TRBV9 and J is TRBJ2-3; TRBD2 might be the D (6 bases). V shed 0 bases and J shed 4 bases, with 12 bases lying between them. CDR1 and CDR2 from the germline V gene are SGDLS and YYNGEE. The CDR3 covers 15 residues.

The chain is built from TRBV7-3 and TRBJ2-1; 9 bases are a match to TRBD2. CDR1 is SGHTA, CDR2 FQGTGA, per germline. V lost 4 bases to trimming and J lost 15 bases; unmatched junction nucleotides: 19. The CDR3 totals 16 residues. The CDR3 DNA reads TGTGCCAGCAGCTCGCAGGGCCTAGCGGGACCCACGATCTGGTTCTTC. Its translation: CASSSQGLAGPTIWFF. The whole variable domain, filled in from reference TRBV7-3 and TRBJ2-1, reads GAGVSQTPSNKVTEKGKYVELRCDPISGHTALYWYRQSLGQGPEFLIYFQGTGAADDSGLPNDRFFAVRPEGSVSTLKIQRTERGDSAVYLCASSSQGLAGPTIWFFGPGTRLTVL.

The gene calls are TRBV3-1 (or the pseudogene TRBV3-2) and TRBJ2-1; a possible D gene is TRBD2 (8 bases). Germline CDR1 LGHDT, CDR2 YNNKEL (reference sequence). The CDR3 totals 17 residues. V was shortened by 0 bases and J by 4 bases, with 16 bases between the two germline ends. CDR3 amino acids: CASSQEFSGTEYNEQFF. Here the CDR3 DNA reads TGTGCCAGCAGCCAAGAATTTAGCGGGACAGAGTACAATGAGCAGTTCTTC.

The sample holds a few counts of this clone. The V and J genes are TRBV24-1 and TRBJ1-2, with no clear D. This CDR3 has 14 amino acids. The V gene lost 5 bases and the J gene lost 6 bases, with 15 bases spanning the gap. Germline loops: CDR1 KGHDR, CDR2 SFDVKD. The CDR3 spells CATSGRGNGDGYTF. CDR3 bases: TGTGCCACCAGTGGGAGAGGGAATGGCGATGGCTACACCTTC.

The V and J genes are TRBV7-3 and TRBJ1-3; no clear D. The V end lost 0 bases, the J end lost 4 bases, and 10 bases lay between the germline ends. This CDR3 contains 15 residues. The germline V gene encodes CDR1 SGHTA and CDR2 FQGTGA. The CDR3 region has the DNA TGTGCCAGCAGCTTAACGGGCGCCGCGGGAAACACCATATATTTT. Translation: CASSLTGAAGNTIYF.

The genes are TRBV3-1 (or the pseudogene TRBV3-2) and TRBJ2-1, with a possible D match to TRBD2 (6 bases). The CDR3 is made up of 12 amino acids. V was pared by 3 bases and J by 10 bases, with 10 bases between. Germline values: CDR1 LGHDT, CDR2 YNNKEL (reference sequence). CDR3 sequence reads: CASSQGRGEQFF. The CDR3 nucleotides are TGTGCCAGCAGCCAGGGCCGGGGGGAGCAGTTCTTC.

The rearrangement joins TRBV7-8 to TRBJ2-1; D is possibly TRBD2 (5 bases). Trimming pared 4 bases from V and 5 bases from J, leaving 15 bases between. CDR1 and CDR2 from the germline V gene are SGHVS and FQNEAQ. The CDR3 contains 15 residues. The CDR3: CASSYLLEVDNEQFF. The CDR3 DNA reads TGTGCCAGCAGCTATCTTCTGGAGGTCGACAATGAGCAGTTCTTC.

V usage is TRBV18 and J usage is TRBJ1-1; D possibly corresponds to TRBD1 (5 bases). The CDR3 consists of 17 residues. V was trimmed by 3 bases and J by 0 bases, leaving 17 bases between them. Germline V gene data show CDR1 as KGHSH and CDR2 as LQKENI. This CDR3 is CASSPDGGARMNTEAFF. CDR3 bases: TGTGCCAGCTCACCCGACGGAGGGGCCCGCATGAACACTGAAGCTTTCTTT.

The chain combines TRBV6-1 with TRBJ2-7, with 10 bases lining up with TRBD1. Germline lookup yields CDR1 MNHNS and CDR2 SASEGT. This CDR3 spans 14 amino acids. The V gene end was trimmed by 1 base and the J gene end by 5 bases; junction bases not matched to a gene: 2. DNA of the CDR3: TGTGCCAGCAGTGAAGGACAGGGGGCCCACGAGCAGTACTTC. Its protein product is CASSEGQGAHEQYF.

This rearrangement joins TRBV19 to TRBJ2-7; TRBD2 agrees at 7 bases. With V trimmed by 10 bases and J by 5 bases, 11 bases remained unmatched. Per the germline V gene, CDR1 is LNHDA and CDR2 is SQIVND (reference sequence). The CDR3 has 13 amino acids. The CDR3 region is CATREGFGHEQYF. DNA for the CDR3: TGTGCCACCAGGGAGGGGTTCGGCCACGAGCAGTACTTC.

This clone has only a few counts. The V gene is TRBV19, the J gene TRBJ1-2; 8 bases map to TRBD1. The CDR3 runs 14 residues. Losses at the gene ends were 7 bases for V and 9 bases for J; bases not matched to a gene: 13. The germline V gene has CDR1 LNHDA and CDR2 SQIVND (reference sequence). The CDR3 sequence is CASISPGQGNRYTF. The CDR3 DNA follows: TGTGCCAGTATTTCCCCAGGACAGGGTAATCGCTACACCTTC.

This clone was seen only a few times. The chain has TRBV2 and TRBJ1-5; tentative D call: TRBD1 (6 bases). The germline V gene encodes CDR1 SNHLY and CDR2 FYNNEI. The CDR3 has 16 residues. Trimming stripped 2 bases from V and 5 bases from J, with 16 bases between. CDR3 nucleotide sequence: TGTGCCAGCAGTGAAATATCCAGGGGAGGGTATCAGCCCCAGCATTTT. Translation: CASSEISRGGYQPQHF.